The TCR beta chain described here comes from a study of T cell repertoires in cytomegalovirus infection. Looking at the study overall: Signatures in public TCR beta sequences pointed to both CMV infection and matching HLA type. The study, taken as a whole, reports: Carriers of CMV plus the relevant HLA were identified by cumulative public TCR beta family frequency. It was HLA-C-restricted CMV-specific TCR beta clonotypes that dominated the response ex vivo.

TCRdb used MiXCR to reprocess the reads, holding one entry per CDR3 protein. This table holds over 250,000 distinct CDR3 sequences, about 26% found once. To note about this clonotype: Its antigen remains unidentified.

The CDR3 extends over 16 amino acids. The V segment lost 8 bases and the J segment 1 base; nucleotides outside the gene matches: 11. Germline V gene sequence: CDR1 SGHTA, CDR2 FQGTGA. The receptor's source is a human donor in good health (CMV status not recorded). Some clones in this sample may be carry-over from other donors' samples. The rearrangement uses TRBV7-3 and TRBJ2-3; 8 bases agree with TRBD2. Sequencing was performed on PBMCs. The CDR3 is CASGPSIAGRTDTQYF. As DNA, the CDR3 is TGTGCCAGCGGTCCGTCTATAGCGGGGCGCACAGATACGCAGTATTTT.